This entry describes one TCR beta chain. Cohorts were determined from participant-reported clinical history. Trimming took 5 bases from V and 3 from J, leaving 10 bases between them. CDR3 length equals 13 residues. As handled by the study authors: Scientists estimated how many nucleated cells there were by amplifying reference gene primers. Generated by immunoSEQ multiplex PCR, the TCRdb table keeps only in-frame clones and is missing some. That table gives V, J and clone size, and the DNA gave D and trimming. The sample has fewer than 200,000 clones, about 86% seen once. This sample stems from a study of blood T cell repertoires in COVID-19. Study information: T cells, B-cell-depleted T cells, or PBMCs provided the cDNA or gDNA that served as material.

The receptor's source is a man between 45 and 60 years old who had recovered from COVID-19. Sequences were obtained from PBMCs or T cells enriched from blood (not recorded which). The chain couples TRBV12-3 or TRBV12-4 to TRBJ1-2; perhaps TRBD1 as D (6 bases). The CDR3 region is CASSPGTHYGYTF. Here the CDR3 DNA reads TGTGCCAGCAGTCCCGGGACACACTATGGCTACACCTTC.